The source of this TCR beta chain is a study of neurological immune-mediated disorders. This clonotype was seen once. Each CDR3 protein gets one entry after TCRdb re-called the 5' RACE reads with MiXCR. The table has tens of thousands of distinct CDR3 sequences, 4.5% to 6.5% seen once. The germline CDR1 and CDR2 sequences are ENHRY and SYGVKD. V dropped 4 bases and J dropped 5; count of bases not matched to a gene: 3. CDR3 length equals 14 residues. This TCR was recovered from a woman aged 30 to 39 with multiple sclerosis. The sequenced material came from PBMCs. The rearrangement links TRBV10-3 to TRBJ1-5; TRBD1 matches at 9 bases. In DNA, the CDR3 is TGTGCCATCAGTGCCCGACAGGGGGATCAGCCCCAGCATTTT. The encoded protein is CAISARQGDQPQHF.